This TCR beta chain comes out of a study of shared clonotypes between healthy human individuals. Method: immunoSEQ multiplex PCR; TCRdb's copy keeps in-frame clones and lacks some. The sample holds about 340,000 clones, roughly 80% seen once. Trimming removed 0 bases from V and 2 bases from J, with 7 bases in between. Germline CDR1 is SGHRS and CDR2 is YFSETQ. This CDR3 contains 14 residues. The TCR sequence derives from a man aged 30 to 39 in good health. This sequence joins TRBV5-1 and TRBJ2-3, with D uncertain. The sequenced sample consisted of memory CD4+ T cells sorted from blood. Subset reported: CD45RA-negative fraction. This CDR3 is CASSLDQPTDTQYF. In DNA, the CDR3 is TGCGCCAGCAGCTTGGACCAGCCCACAGATACGCAGTATTTT.